Presented here are 9 T cell receptor beta chains from one specimen sequenced in a study of blood T cell repertoires in COVID-19 (dated by TCRdb to 2020 to 2021). Preparation of the library involved the immunoSEQ multiplex PCR assay. Sourced from immuneACCESS, this table was stored by TCRdb with only in-frame sequences that have V and J called. A share of the clones is absent; for the studies checked, an unresolved V gene accounts for under half, and the remainder has no known explanation. This sample gives about 94,000 clones in total; just over 85% of them show up just once. The top ten clones comprise 10% to 15% of the sample. Sample: peripheral blood. Receptor source: a woman in her sixties or seventies in a cohort sampled during active or convalescent COVID-19.

This chain uses TRBV5-1 with TRBJ2-3, with 8 bases fitting TRBD2. CDR3 length: 18 amino acids. With 3 bases clipped from V and 2 bases from J, the junction kept 14 bases outside the gene matches. Germline V gene lookup returns CDR1 SGHRS and CDR2 YFSETQ. The CDR3 sequence: CASSSEVLAGLSTDTQYF. Here the CDR3 DNA reads TGCGCCAGCAGCTCGGAGGTCTTAGCGGGACTATCCACAGATACGCAGTATTTT.

The chain has TRBV7-9 and TRBJ2-7, with D tentatively TRBD2 (6 bases). In germline, CDR1 is SEHNR, CDR2 FQNEAQ (reference sequence). CDR3 length: 15 amino acids. Trimming removed 1 base at V and 7 bases at J, with 17 bases between. The DNA for the CDR3 is TGTGCCAGCAGCTTAGGGGAGGCTACCGTACGGGAGCAGTACTTC. This encodes CASSLGEATVREQYF. Together with reference TRBV7-9 and TRBJ2-7, the CDR3 gives the full variable domain: DTGVSQNPRHKITKRGQNVTFRCDPISEHNRLYWYRQTLGQGPEFLTYFQNEAQLEKSRLLSDRFSAERPKGSFSTLEIQRTEQGDSAMYLCASSLGEATVREQYFGPGTRLTVT.

In its sample, this clone ranks as medium-sized. CDR3 protein: CASSETGTEYGYTF. In DNA form, the CDR3 reads TGTGCCAGCAGTGAAACCGGGACAGAGTATGGCTACACCTTC. The genes are TRBV6-1 and TRBJ1-2; TRBD1 aligns across 7 bases. In germline, CDR1 is MNHNS, CDR2 SASEGT. The CDR3 extends over 14 amino acids. Trimming removed 2 bases from V and 5 bases from J; junction bases left unmatched: 5.

This clone was seen a single time. The chain carries TRBV5-1 and TRBJ2-1, with D maybe TRBD1 (5 bases). V lost 0 bases to trimming and J lost 6 bases, with 13 bases between them. From germline, CDR1 is SGHRS and CDR2 YFSETQ. The CDR3 contains 15 residues. CDR3 protein: CASSLDPGSPNEQFF. The CDR3 DNA follows: TGCGCCAGCAGCTTGGATCCAGGGTCCCCCAATGAGCAGTTCTTC.

Remarks on this clone: The sample has other DNA sequences that encode this CDR3 too. The chain has TRBV4-2 and TRBJ2-2; 8 bases align to TRBD2. Germline V lookup: CDR1 LGHNA, CDR2 YNFKEQ. The CDR3 is made up of 16 amino acids. J lost 0 bases, V lost 0 bases, and 0 bases had no gene match. This CDR3 reads CASSQETSANTGELFF. In DNA form, the CDR3 reads TGTGCCAGCAGCCAAGAGACTAGCGCGAACACCGGGGAGCTGTTTTTT.

V gene TRBV7-5 combines with J gene TRBJ2-7; TRBD1 is the table's D call and was not checked against the DNA. TRBV7-5 is recorded as a pseudogene. The CDR3 contains 14 residues. The DNA of the CDR3 is TGTGCCAGAAGCCCCGGACAGGGAACCTACGAGCAGTACTTC. Translated: CARSPGQGTYEQYF.

The J gene is TRBJ1-1, the V gene TRBV10-3; possible D gene TRBD1, 6 bases. Deletions cut 0 bases from V and 0 bases from J, with 8 bases between. The length of the CDR3 is 15 residues. CDR1 is ENHRY, CDR2 SYGVKD, per germline. CDR3 in DNA: TGTGCCATCAGTGAGTCGCAGGGGTTGAACACTGAAGCTTTCTTT. It specifies CAISESQGLNTEAFF.

V and J are TRBV20-1 and TRBJ1-4; unclear D gene. The germline V gene has CDR1 DFQATT and CDR2 SNEGSKA (reference sequence). This CDR3 is built from 11 residues. The V end lost 3 bases, the J end lost 7 bases, and 6 bases lay between the germline ends. This CDR3 is CSAREAEKLFF. The CDR3 nucleotides are TGCAGTGCTAGGGAGGCTGAAAAACTGTTTTTT.

The gene calls are TRBV10-3 and TRBJ1-1; D gene unclear. The CDR3 covers 15 residues. CDR1 and CDR2 (germline): ENHRY, SYGVKD. Trimming cost V 0 bases and J 0 bases, with 8 bases left between them. The CDR3 reads CAISESTRLNTEAFF. The CDR3 DNA reads TGTGCCATCAGTGAGTCGACCAGGCTGAACACTGAAGCTTTCTTT.